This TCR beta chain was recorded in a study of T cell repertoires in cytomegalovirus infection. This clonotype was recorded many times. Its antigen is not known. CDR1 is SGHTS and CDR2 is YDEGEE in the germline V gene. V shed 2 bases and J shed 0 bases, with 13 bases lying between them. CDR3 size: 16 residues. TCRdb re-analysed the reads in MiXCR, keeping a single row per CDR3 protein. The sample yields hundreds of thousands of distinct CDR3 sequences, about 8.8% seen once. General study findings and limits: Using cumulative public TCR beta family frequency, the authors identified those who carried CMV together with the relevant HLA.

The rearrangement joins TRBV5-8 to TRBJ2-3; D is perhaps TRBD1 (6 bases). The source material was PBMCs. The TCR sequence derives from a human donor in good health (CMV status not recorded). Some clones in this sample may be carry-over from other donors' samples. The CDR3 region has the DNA TGTGCCAGCAGCTTAGAGGGGGACACTAGCACAGATACGCAGTATTTT. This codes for CASSLEGDTSTDTQYF.